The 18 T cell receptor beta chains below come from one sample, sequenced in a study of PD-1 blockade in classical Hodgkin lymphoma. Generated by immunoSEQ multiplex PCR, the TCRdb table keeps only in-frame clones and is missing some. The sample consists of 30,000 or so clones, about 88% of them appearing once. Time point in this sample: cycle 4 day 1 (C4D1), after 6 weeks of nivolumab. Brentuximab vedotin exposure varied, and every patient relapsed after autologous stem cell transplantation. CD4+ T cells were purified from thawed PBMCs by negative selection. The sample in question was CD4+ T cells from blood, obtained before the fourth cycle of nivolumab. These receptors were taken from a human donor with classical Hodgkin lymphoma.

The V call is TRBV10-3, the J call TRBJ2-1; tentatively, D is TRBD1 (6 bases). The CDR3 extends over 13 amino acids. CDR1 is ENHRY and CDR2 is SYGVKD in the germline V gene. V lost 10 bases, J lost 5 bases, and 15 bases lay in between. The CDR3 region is CATTGPVNNEQFF. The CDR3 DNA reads TGTGCCACCACAGGGCCTGTGAACAATGAGCAGTTCTTC.

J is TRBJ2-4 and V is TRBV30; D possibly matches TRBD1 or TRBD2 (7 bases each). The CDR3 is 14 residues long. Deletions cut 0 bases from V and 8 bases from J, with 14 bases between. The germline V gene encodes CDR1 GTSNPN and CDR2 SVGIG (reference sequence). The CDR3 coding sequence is TGTGCCTGGAGTGTAATCCAGGGGGGGGACATTCAGTACTTC. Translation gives CAWSVIQGGDIQYF.

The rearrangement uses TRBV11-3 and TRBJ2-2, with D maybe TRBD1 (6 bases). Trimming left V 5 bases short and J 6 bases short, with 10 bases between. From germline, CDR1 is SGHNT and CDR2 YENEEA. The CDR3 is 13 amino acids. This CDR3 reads CASSVRTAGELFF. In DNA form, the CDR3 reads TGTGCCAGCAGCGTAAGGACAGCCGGGGAGCTGTTTTTT.

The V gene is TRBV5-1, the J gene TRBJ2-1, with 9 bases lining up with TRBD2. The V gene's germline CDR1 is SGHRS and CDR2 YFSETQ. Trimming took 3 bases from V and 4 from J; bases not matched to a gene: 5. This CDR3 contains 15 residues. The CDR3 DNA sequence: TGCGCCAGCAGCTCGGGACTAGCAAGTTACAATGAGCAGTTCTTC. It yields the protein CASSSGLASYNEQFF.

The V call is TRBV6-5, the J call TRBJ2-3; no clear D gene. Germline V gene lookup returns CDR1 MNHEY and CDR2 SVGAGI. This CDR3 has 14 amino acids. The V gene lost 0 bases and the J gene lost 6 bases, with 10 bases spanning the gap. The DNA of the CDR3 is TGTGCCAGCAGTTACTCGGAGTGGGCTGATACGCAGTATTTT. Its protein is CASSYSEWADTQYF.

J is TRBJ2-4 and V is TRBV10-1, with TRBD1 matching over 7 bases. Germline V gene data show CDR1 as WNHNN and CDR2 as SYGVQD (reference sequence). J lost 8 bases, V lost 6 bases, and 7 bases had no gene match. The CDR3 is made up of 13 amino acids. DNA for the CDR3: TGCGCCAGCAGCGACAGGGTTCAGGACATTCAGTACTTC. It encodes CASSDRVQDIQYF.

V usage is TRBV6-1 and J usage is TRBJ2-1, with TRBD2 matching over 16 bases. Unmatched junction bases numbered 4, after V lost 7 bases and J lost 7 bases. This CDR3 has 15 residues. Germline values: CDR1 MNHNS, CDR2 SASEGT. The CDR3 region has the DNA TGTGCCAGCAAAGGGACTAGCGGGGGGGTTAATGAGCAGTTCTTC. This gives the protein CASKGTSGGVNEQFF.

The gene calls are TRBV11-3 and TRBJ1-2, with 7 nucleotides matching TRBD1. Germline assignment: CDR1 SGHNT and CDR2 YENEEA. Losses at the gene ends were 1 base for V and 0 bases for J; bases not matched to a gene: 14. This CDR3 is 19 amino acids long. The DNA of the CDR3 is TGTGCCAGCAGCTTAGTGATCGGACGTAGGGACAGACCTAACTATGGCTACACCTTC. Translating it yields CASSLVIGRRDRPNYGYTF.

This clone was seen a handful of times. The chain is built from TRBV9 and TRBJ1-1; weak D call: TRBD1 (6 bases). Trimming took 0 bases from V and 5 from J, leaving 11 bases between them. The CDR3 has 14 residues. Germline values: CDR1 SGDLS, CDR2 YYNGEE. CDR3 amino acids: CASSVDRVKTEAFF. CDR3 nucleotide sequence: TGTGCCAGCAGCGTAGACAGGGTTAAGACTGAAGCTTTCTTT.

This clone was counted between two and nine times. CDR3 sequence reads: CASSEGQGGGSPLHF. Here the CDR3 DNA reads TGTGCCAGCAGTGAAGGACAGGGTGGTGGTTCACCCCTCCACTTT. The chain recombines TRBV2 with TRBJ1-6, with 7 bases identical to TRBD1. The CDR3 is made up of 15 amino acids. Germline V CDR1 and CDR2: SNHLY, FYNNEI. V lost 1 base, J lost 9 bases, and 6 bases stayed unmatched.

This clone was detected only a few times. CDR3 sequence reads: CASTASRENTEAFF. For the CDR3, the DNA is TGTGCCAGTACAGCTTCCAGGGAGAACACTGAAGCTTTCTTT. The chain uses TRBV19 and TRBJ1-1; the D gene is possibly TRBD1 (5 bases). CDR3 size: 14 residues. Germline V CDR1 and CDR2: LNHDA, SQIVND (reference sequence). Between the trimmed V and J ends, which lost 7 bases and 1 base, there was a span of 13 bases.

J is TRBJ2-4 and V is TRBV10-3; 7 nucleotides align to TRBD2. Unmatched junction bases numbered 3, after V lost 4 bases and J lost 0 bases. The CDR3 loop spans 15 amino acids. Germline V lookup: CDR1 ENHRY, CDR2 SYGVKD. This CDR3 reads CAISGSGLAKNIQYF. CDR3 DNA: TGTGCCATCAGTGGTAGCGGGTTAGCCAAAAACATTCAGTACTTC.

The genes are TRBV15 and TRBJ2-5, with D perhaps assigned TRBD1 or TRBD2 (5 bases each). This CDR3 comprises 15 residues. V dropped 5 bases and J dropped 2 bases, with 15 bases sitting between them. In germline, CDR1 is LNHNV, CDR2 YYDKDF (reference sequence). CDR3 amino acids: CATSGGQGGQETQYF. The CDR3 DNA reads TGTGCCACCAGCGGGGGTCAGGGTGGGCAAGAGACCCAGTACTTC.

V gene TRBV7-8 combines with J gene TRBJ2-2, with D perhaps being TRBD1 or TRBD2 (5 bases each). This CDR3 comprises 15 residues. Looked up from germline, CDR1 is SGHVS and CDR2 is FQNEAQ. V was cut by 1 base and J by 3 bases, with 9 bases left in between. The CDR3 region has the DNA TGTGCCAGCAGCTTAGGCCAGGGACACACCGGGGAGCTGTTTTTT. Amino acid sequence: CASSLGQGHTGELFF.

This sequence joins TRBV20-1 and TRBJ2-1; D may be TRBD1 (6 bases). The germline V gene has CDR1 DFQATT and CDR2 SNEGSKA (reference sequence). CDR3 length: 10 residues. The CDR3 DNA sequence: TGCGGTACAGGGAGACATGAGCAGTTCTTC. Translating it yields CGTGRHEQFF.

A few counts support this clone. The CDR3 region has the DNA TGTGCCAGCAGCCCTTTAGGGGGGCCAGCTTTCTTT. It specifies CASSPLGGPAFF. The V call is TRBV4-2, the J call TRBJ1-1, with D tentatively TRBD1 (6 bases). Germline assignment: CDR1 LGHNA and CDR2 YNFKEQ. The CDR3 is 12 residues long. Trimming removed 4 bases from V and 10 bases from J, with 13 bases in between.

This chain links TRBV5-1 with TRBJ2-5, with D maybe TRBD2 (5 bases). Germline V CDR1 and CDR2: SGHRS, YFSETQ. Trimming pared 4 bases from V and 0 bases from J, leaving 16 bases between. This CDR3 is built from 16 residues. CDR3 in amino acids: CASSRGHILYQETQYF. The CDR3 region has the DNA TGCGCCAGCAGCCGAGGGCACATACTATACCAAGAGACCCAGTACTTC. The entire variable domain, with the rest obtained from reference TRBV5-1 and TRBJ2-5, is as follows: KAGVTQTPRYLIKTRGQQVTLSCSPISGHRSVSWYQQTPGQGLQFLFEYFSETQRNKGNFPGRFSGRQFSNSRSEMNVSTLELGDSALYLCASSRGHILYQETQYFGPGTRLLVL.

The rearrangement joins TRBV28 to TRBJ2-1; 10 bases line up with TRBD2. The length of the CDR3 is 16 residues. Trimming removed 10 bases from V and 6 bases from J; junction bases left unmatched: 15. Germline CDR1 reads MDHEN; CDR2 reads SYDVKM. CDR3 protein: CATKRGTSGNFNEQFF. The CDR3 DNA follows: TGTGCCACCAAACGGGGCACTAGCGGGAACTTCAATGAGCAGTTCTTC.